This TCR beta chain was documented in a study of low-dose radiotherapy and immunotherapy resistance in tumors. Gene-specific TRAV and TRBV primers were used for first-strand cDNA, covering alpha and beta chains. TCRs were put through roughly 20 PCR cycles of amplification with Phusion. A constant-region primer and the V-primer adapter served as the primer pair. Each CDR3 protein is one row after TCRdb ran MiXCR on the reads. The profile shows 5,600 or so distinct CDR3 sequences, roughly 80% of them singletons. This TCR derives from a human donor with advanced metastatic prostate, ovarian, gallbladder or colorectal cancer (not recorded which). This table probably holds off-target reads from a library built for another chain.

In nucleotides, the CDR3 is TGTGCCAGCAGGCCAAGTAGGGTCACCGGGGAGCTGTTTTTT. Translation: CASRPSRVTGELFF. The rearrangement links TRBV6-8 to TRBJ2-2, with no clear D. Germline CDR1 MNHGY, CDR2 SAAAGT. CDR3 length: 14 amino acids. Trimming removed 6 bases at V and 4 bases at J, with 12 bases between.